These T cell receptor beta chains were read from a single sample in a study of T cell repertoires in ileal Crohn's disease. Here immunoSEQ multiplex PCR was the method, and the copy in TCRdb shows in-frame clones only, minus some. Here the sample spans roughly 3,200 clones, 69% being singletons. Source material: ileal tissue. Receptors originate from an adult with Crohn's disease. Both conserved end residues are part of each CDR3. Each record gives: V gene, J gene, clone size, D gene, CDR3 DNA, CDR3 protein. The D gene is left open where the match is weak. Rows give clone size only sometimes, using once, few, many, or a class for an expanded clone.

TRBV7-9,TRBJ1-1,-,-,TGTGCCAGCAGCCCCCAGTCCGGCGGGGACACTGAAGCTTTCTTT,CASSPQSGGDTEAFF
TRBV5-1,TRBJ2-5,large,TRBD2,TGCGCCAGCAGCTTCGGGACTACCCAAGAGACCCAGTACTTC,CASSFGTTQETQYF
TRBV18,TRBJ2-5,few,-,TGTGCCAGCTCACCGGGATGGGGGACCCAGTACTTC,CASSPGWGTQYF
TRBV6-9,TRBJ2-7,-,-,TGTGCCAGCAGTTACTTCTACGAGCAGTACTTC,CASSYFYEQYF
TRBV5-6,TRBJ2-2,-,-,TGTGCCAGCAGCTTTTGGGGGGACTCCGGGGAGCTGTTTTTT,CASSFWGDSGELFF
TRBV5-1,TRBJ2-3,once,-,TGCGCCAGCGGCCCCGGGGTTAGCACAGATACGCAGTATTTT,CASGPGVSTDTQYF
TRBV29-1,TRBJ2-2,-,-,TGCAGCGTTGAACGGTCGAACACCGGGGAGCTGTTTTTT,CSVERSNTGELFF
TRBV7-6,TRBJ2-5,-,-,TGTGCCAGCAGCTTGTATGCGGTCCAAGAGACCCAGTACTTC,CASSLYAVQETQYF
TRBV2,TRBJ2-3,-,TRBD2,TGTGCCAGCAGTGAATGGGGAGCGGGAGGTCCGGGCACAGATACGCAGTATTTT,CASSEWGAGGPGTDTQYF
TRBV15,TRBJ1-2,-,-,TGTGCCACCAGCAGAGATACGGCAGGGATGGATGGCTACACCTTC,CATSRDTAGMDGYTF
TRBV19,TRBJ1-2,once,-,TGTGCCAGTAGTGGTACGGAGCCAACGGGTGGCTACACCTTC,CASSGTEPTGGYTF
TRBV30,TRBJ1-1,-,-,TGTGCCTGGAGCCGAGAGGAAGCTTTCTTT,CAWSREEAFF
TRBV18,TRBJ1-3,-,-,TGTGCCAGCTCACCGTCTGGAAACACCATATATTTT,CASSPSGNTIYF
TRBV6-1,TRBJ1-5,-,-,TGTGCCAGCAGTGGGTCCCAGTGGGGTCAGCCCCAGCATTTT,CASSGSQWGQPQHF
TRBV7-2,TRBJ2-5,-,-,TGTGCCAGCAGCTCCCGTCAAGAGACCCAGTACTTC,CASSSRQETQYF
TRBV4-1,TRBJ1-3,few,-,TGCGCCAGCAGCCAAGATTTCGGTGGAAACACCATATATTTT,CASSQDFGGNTIYF
TRBV5-1,TRBJ1-1,-,-,TGCGCCAGCTCCTCCTCAGGGCTTGGGAACACTGAAGCTTTCTTT,CASSSSGLGNTEAFF
TRBV30,TRBJ2-7,few,-,TGTGCCTGGATACTCGCATGGAACGAGCAGTACTTC,CAWILAWNEQYF
TRBV12-5,TRBJ2-1,-,TRBD1,TGTGCTAGTGGCATGGGACAGGGAAACGAGCAGTTCTTC,CASGMGQGNEQFF
TRBV28,TRBJ1-5,-,-,TGTGCCAGCAGCCTCGGGACACCGCGGGTTCTACCCCAGCATTTT,CASSLGTPRVLPQHF
TRBV30,TRBJ2-2,-,TRBD2,TGTGCCTGGAGTAACAGCGGGAGGGGCACCGGGGAGCTGTTTTTT,CAWSNSGRGTGELFF
TRBV7-6,TRBJ2-2,-,TRBD2,TGTGCCAGCAGCTACAGCGGGACGAACACCGGGGAGCTGTTTTTT,CASSYSGTNTGELFF
TRBV11-2,TRBJ1-3,-,-,TGTGCCAGCAGGGACTCCGGGACCTCTGGAAACACCATATATTTT,CASRDSGTSGNTIYF
TRBV29-1,TRBJ1-1,few,-,TGCAGCGGGACAATGAACACTGAAGCTTTCTTT,CSGTMNTEAFF
TRBV5-5,TRBJ2-1,-,TRBD1,TGTGCCAGCAGCTCCCCGGACAGGGTTGAGCAGTTCTTC,CASSSPDRVEQFF
TRBV28,TRBJ1-2,-,-,TGTGCCAGCAGTCTTCGGGCTAACTATGGCTACACCTTC,CASSLRANYGYTF
TRBV5-1,TRBJ2-2,once,TRBD1,TGCGCCAGCACAAATAAGGGACAGGGGAACACCGGGGAGCTGTTTTTT,CASTNKGQGNTGELFF
TRBV5-1,TRBJ2-5,-,-,TGCGCCAGCAGCCCCAGGGACCCCCGGCAGGAGACCCAGTACTTC,CASSPRDPRQETQYF
TRBV9,TRBJ2-5,once,-,TGTGCCAGCAGCGTAGACTGGGGTTTGGAGACCCAGTACTTC,CASSVDWGLETQYF